The clone carrying this T cell receptor beta chain was seen more than once but under ten times. TCRdb redid the calling of the RACE reads with MiXCR, one entry per CDR3 protein. The sample includes tens of thousands of distinct CDR3 sequences, approximately 10% seen only once; the top ten take 5.2%. This record belongs to a study of human T cells and chemical hapten exposure. Study in general: Minor volume differences among pooled libraries chiefly drove per-sample TCR yield variation.

Indicated time point: pre-sensitization, week 0. As for treatment: therapeutic diphenylcyclopropenone sensitization with weekly scalp DPC. Germline-derived CDR1 and CDR2 are SGDLS and YYNGEE. The CDR3 is made up of 14 amino acids. Trimming shortened V by 7 bases and J by 5 bases, and 16 bases separated the two germline ends. The chain has TRBV9 and TRBJ1-3; D ambiguous. The receptor comes from a woman between 50 and 59 years old with alopecia areata. Some clones in this sample may be carry-over from other donors' samples. Specimen: whole blood, collected in connection with sensitization to the hapten diphenylcyclopropenone (DPC). The CDR3 loop reads CASAERGGRNTIYF. DNA for the CDR3: TGTGCCAGCGCAGAGCGGGGTGGAAGAAACACCATATATTTT.